Each of the 12 T cell receptor beta chains below was sequenced from the same sample in a study of a mutant IDH1 vaccine in newly diagnosed glioma. These receptors' antigens are unknown. Time point denoted: week 11, during vaccination. The content of each vaccine dose was 300 ug of mutant IDH1 20-mer peptide, and topical imiquimod accompanied it. Libraries were prepared by immunoSEQ multiplex PCR; TCRdb keeps only in-frame clonotypes and omits some of them. The sample yields some 130,000 clones, around 80% seen once. Source: PBMCs, taken from a glioma patient whose treatment included an IDH1 peptide vaccine. The receptors were sampled from a man aged 40-50 years with glioma.

The chain employs TRBV7-3 and TRBJ1-2, with a tentative D call TRBD1 (5 bases). From germline, CDR1 is SGHTA and CDR2 FQGTGA. The length of the CDR3 is 15 residues. The V and J ends lost 2 bases and 4 bases respectively, with 14 bases between them. The CDR3 nucleotides read TGTGCCAGCAGCTTAGAAGGAGGGGCAGGCTATGGCTACACCTTC. This translates into CASSLEGGAGYGYTF.

CDR3 nucleotide sequence: TGTGCCAGCAGTAACGGACAGGCGGCAAATTCACCCCTCCACTTT. Amino acid sequence: CASSNGQAANSPLHF. V gene TRBV7-2 combines with J gene TRBJ1-6; 7 bases agree with TRBD1. Germline V CDR1 and CDR2: SGHTA, FQGNSA. The junction had 9 bases not matched to a gene; V was cut back by 6 bases and J by 7 bases. This CDR3 has 15 residues.

This clone was detected only a few times. V is TRBV4-1 and J is TRBJ2-7, with D maybe TRBD1 (6 bases). Trimming left V 3 bases short and J 2 bases short, with 11 bases between. This CDR3 is 14 amino acids long. Germline V CDR1 and CDR2: MGHRA, YSYEKL. The CDR3 sequence: CASSQQQGPYEQYF. CDR3 DNA: TGCGCCAGCAGCCAGCAACAGGGACCCTACGAGCAGTACTTC.

This rearrangement joins TRBV7-6 to TRBJ2-7; the match to TRBD2 covers 9 bases. Germline lookup yields CDR1 SGHVS and CDR2 FNYEAQ. CDR3 length equals 16 residues. With V trimmed by 5 bases and J by 4 bases, 12 bases remained unmatched. The CDR3: CASSPGTSFLEYEQYF. The CDR3 DNA sequence: TGTGCCAGCAGCCCCGGGACTAGCTTTCTTGAGTACGAGCAGTACTTC.

The chain has TRBV4-1 and TRBJ2-3; D tentatively fits TRBD1 or TRBD2 (5 bases each). From germline, CDR1 is MGHRA and CDR2 YSYEKL. Trimming took 2 bases from V and 1 from J, leaving 7 bases between them. The CDR3 is made up of 14 amino acids. CDR3 nucleotide sequence: TGCGCCAGCAGCCAATGGGACCGCACAGATACGCAGTATTTT. Amino acids: CASSQWDRTDTQYF.

The V gene is TRBV7-9, the J gene TRBJ2-7, with TRBD1 matching over 7 bases. With 1 base clipped from V and 2 bases from J, the junction kept 2 bases outside the gene matches. Germline CDR1 reads SEHNR; CDR2 reads FQNEAQ (reference sequence). The CDR3 loop spans 14 amino acids. The CDR3 sequence is CASSLEGGTYEQYF. In DNA, the CDR3 is TGTGCCAGCAGCTTAGAAGGGGGCACCTACGAGCAGTACTTC.

Comment on this clone: One end of the junction is discordant with germline, which a read error may explain. This chain uses TRBV7-7 with TRBJ2-7; TRBD2 might be the D (5 bases). The CDR3 runs 15 residues. CDR1 and CDR2 from the germline V gene are SSHAT and FNYEAQ (reference sequence). CDR3 sequence: CASSYAPGSSYEQYF. CDR3 nucleotide sequence: TGTGCTAGCAGCTATGCTCCGGGATCTTCCTACGAGCAGTACTTC.

In nucleotides, the CDR3 is TGTGCCAGCAGCTCCCCGACAGGGGCCGAGACCCAGTACTTC. Encoded protein: CASSSPTGAETQYF. The rearrangement links TRBV13 to TRBJ2-5; 8 positions agree with TRBD1. V lost 4 bases, J lost 5 bases, and 6 bases stayed unmatched. The CDR3 covers 14 residues. Germline CDR1 PRHDT, CDR2 FYEKMQ (reference sequence).

The chain links TRBV7-2 to TRBJ2-3; D is unclear. CDR3 length: 12 amino acids. The germline V gene has CDR1 SGHTA and CDR2 FQGNSA. V was shortened by 5 bases and J by 2 bases, with 5 bases between the two germline ends. CDR3 nucleotides: TGTGCCAGCAGCAGACTCACAGATACGCAGTATTTT. This codes for CASSRLTDTQYF.

The DNA of the CDR3 is TGTGCCAGCAGCTTCCGCCGGACAGGGAGGAATCAGCCCCAGCATTTT. Amino acids: CASSFRRTGRNQPQHF. The genes are TRBV11-3 and TRBJ1-5; 8 nucleotides align to TRBD1. The CDR3 totals 16 residues. Trimming cost V 3 bases and J 4 bases; bases outside gene matches: 8. Looked up from germline, CDR1 is SGHNT and CDR2 is YENEEA.

This chain links TRBV19 with TRBJ2-5, with 7 bases aligning to TRBD1. Germline loops: CDR1 LNHDA, CDR2 SQIVND (reference sequence). The length of the CDR3 is 16 residues. V was clipped by 3 bases and J by 2 bases; unmatched bases: 9. CDR3 in DNA: TGTGCCAGTAGTATCATTTCAGGGGGTCGACAAGAGACCCAGTACTTC. It yields the protein CASSIISGGRQETQYF.

This chain uses TRBV28 with TRBJ1-3; weak D call: TRBD1 (6 bases). Germline CDR1 reads MDHEN; CDR2 reads SYDVKM. CDR3 length: 15 amino acids. Trimming shortened V by 4 bases and J by 0 bases, and 10 bases separated the two germline ends. The CDR3 reads CASSSTGSSGNTIYF. The CDR3 coding sequence is TGTGCCAGCAGTTCTACAGGGAGCTCTGGAAACACCATATATTTT.